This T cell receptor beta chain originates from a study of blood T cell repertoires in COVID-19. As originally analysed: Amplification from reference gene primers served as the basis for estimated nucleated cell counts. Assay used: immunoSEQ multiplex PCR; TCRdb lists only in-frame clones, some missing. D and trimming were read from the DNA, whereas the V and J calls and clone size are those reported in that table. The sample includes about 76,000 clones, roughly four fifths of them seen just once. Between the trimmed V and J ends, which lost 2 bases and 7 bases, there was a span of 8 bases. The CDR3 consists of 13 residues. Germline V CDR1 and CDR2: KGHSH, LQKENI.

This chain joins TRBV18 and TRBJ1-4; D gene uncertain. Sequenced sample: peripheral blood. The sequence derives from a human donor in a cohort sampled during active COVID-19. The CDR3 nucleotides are TGTGCCAGCTCACCAGGCCGCGGTGAAAAACTGTTTTTT. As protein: CASSPGRGEKLFF.